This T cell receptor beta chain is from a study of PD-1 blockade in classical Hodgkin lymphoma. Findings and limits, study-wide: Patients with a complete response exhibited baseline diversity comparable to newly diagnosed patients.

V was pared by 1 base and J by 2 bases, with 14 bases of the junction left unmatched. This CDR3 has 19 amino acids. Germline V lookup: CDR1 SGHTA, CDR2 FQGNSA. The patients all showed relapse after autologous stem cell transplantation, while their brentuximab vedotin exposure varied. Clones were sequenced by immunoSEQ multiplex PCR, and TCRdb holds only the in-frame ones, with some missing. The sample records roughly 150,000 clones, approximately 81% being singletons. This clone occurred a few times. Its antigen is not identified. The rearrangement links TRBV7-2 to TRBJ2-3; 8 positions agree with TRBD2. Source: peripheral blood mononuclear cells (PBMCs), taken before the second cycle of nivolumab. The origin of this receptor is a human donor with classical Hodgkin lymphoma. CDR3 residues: CASSLERGRGLGYTDTQYF. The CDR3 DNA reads TGTGCCAGCAGCTTAGAGCGAGGACGGGGACTAGGGTACACAGATACGCAGTATTTT.